Reported below is one T cell receptor (beta chain). The clone's antigen remains unknown. Base qualities are not provided; no much larger clone lies one nucleotide away. The data stem from a study of blood T cell repertoires in COVID-19 (dated by TCRdb to 2018 to 2021). In the study overall: Collaborator samples came from the United States, Italy and Spain and covered acute and convalescent phases of COVID-19. The material from the prospective study consisted of cDNA or gDNA derived from T cells, B-cell-depleted T cells, or PBMCs. Subjects who had been exposed to COVID-19, were actively infected with it, or had recovered from it provided the deeply sampled blood TCRbeta repertoires that made up the dataset. The repertoires were released in a freely available public database meant as a resource for research on the immune response to SARS-CoV-2. The samples were drawn from the first 160 participants of the ongoing ImmuneRACE study and from over 950 subjects provided by 6 global collaborators. A de-identified subject ID, COVID-19 status, age in years and sex were almost always included in the sample metadata. HLA class I and class II types, where available, came from metadata supplied by the sample provider rather than from assay-based typing.

V loses 5 bases of germline sequence and J loses 0 bases, and the interval between the two ends is 12 bases. The germline V gene sets CDR1 to SGHRS and CDR2 to YFSETQ. The CDR3 starts with the cysteine, ends with the phenylalanine, and has 14 residues. Of the read, only the CDR3 DNA is kept; its 42 bases are in frame from base 1. Collaborating institutions collected whole blood in K2EDTA tubes following their own protocols. Collaborator samples were shipped for TCRbeta analysis as frozen whole blood, isolated PBMCs, or DNA extracted from either sample type. Summary of the overall study and its limitations: Clinical and demographic metadata were provided uncurated, with the amount varying by source and participant.

The immunoSEQ Assay, a bias-controlled multiplex PCR, was used to amplify TCRbeta CDR3 regions from genomic DNA. The original methods were these. Within the assay, amplification of reference gene primers was used to estimate how many nucleated cells each sample contained. Sequence reads were collapsed and filtered to measure the absolute abundance of every unique TCRbeta CDR3 rearrangement. For each sample, productive Simpson clonality was calculated as the square root of Simpson's diversity index across productive rearrangements. As stored in TCRdb, this immuneACCESS dataset retains in-frame rearrangements with V and J assigned. A fraction of the clones does not appear; measured against another copy, unresolved V genes explain less than half of the discrepancy, and the remainder lacks a known reason. V, J and clone size derive from that table, while D and trimming were established from the DNA sequence. Counted in this sample were around 82,000 clones; about 89% of them appeared once. 10% to 15% of the sample rests with the top ten.

The chain is assembled from TRBV5-1 and TRBJ2-7; tentative D gene TRBD1, with 6 bases matching. Source material: peripheral blood. This sequence was found in a man between 65 and 79 years old with active or convalescent COVID-19. This receptor has the CDR3 CASSYGTSSYEQYF. The sequenced DNA: TGCGCCAGCAGTTACGGGACATCCTCCTACGAGCAGTACTTC.